This TCR delta chain was sequenced in a study of γδ T cells in repeated Plasmodium falciparum infection. Overall study context: Age- and gender-matched Australian children served as comparison for malaria-exposed Malian children. Samples were taken at baseline, before some infections, and 21 days after each. Study-wide points: Vgamma9/Vdelta2+ T cells showed a stable polyclonal repertoire with shared TCRgamma sequences.

Comment on this clone: Its specificity is not known. TCRdb's entry gives the protein of a much larger clone, which mismatches this DNA's translation at residue 5, likely from a read error; the protein reported here is translated from the DNA.

Germline V CDR1 and CDR2: TSWWSYY, QGS. The CDR3 sequence is 17 residues long. TRG and TRD sequences were obtained from every sorted gammadelta sample. TCRdb called clones from the multiplex PCR reads again using CATT. The table includes around 57,000 delta-chain clones, roughly 1.8% detected once. Bulk repertoires came from Vgamma9/Vdelta2+ or Vdelta2-negative gammadelta T cells flow-sorted from PBMC. This receptor was taken from a pool of human donors (malaria-infected and uninfected, not separated). Input material: gamma-delta T cells from blood. The chain couples TRDV1 to TRDJ1; possible D gene TRDD3, 5 bases. CDR3 coding DNA: TGTGCTCTTGGGAAACTTGAAAGAGCCGGGGAATCACGAAAACTCATCTTT. This translates into CALGKLERAGESRKLIF.